The following is a T cell receptor (beta chain) sequence with its context. What it recognizes is unknown. The data derive from a study of T cell responses to AZD1222 COVID-19 vaccine. General study points: Baseline serostatus was positive in only a handful of AZD1222 recipients.

V dropped 6 bases and J dropped 3; count of bases not matched to a gene: 6. The CDR3 consists of 14 residues. Germline V gives CDR1 LNHDA, CDR2 SQIVND (reference sequence). Sequencing used immunoSEQ multiplex PCR; TCRdb keeps in-frame clones, though not all of them. The repertoire holds about 120,000 clones, with roughly 91% as singletons. The sequence was collected from an adult who received the AZD1222 COVID-19 vaccine. V gene TRBV19 combines with J gene TRBJ2-7; 9 nucleotides match TRBD1. The starting material was peripheral blood, obtained 28 days after the second AZD1222 dose. The CDR3: CASRAGTGIYEQYF. The CDR3 DNA is TGTGCCAGTAGAGCCGGGACAGGGATCTACGAGCAGTACTTC.